This TCR beta chain comes out of a study of T cell changes during pregnancy in multiple sclerosis (dated by TCRdb to between 2018 and 2021). Regarding the research as a whole: In women with multiple sclerosis, the researchers looked at how the T cell repertoire shifted as pregnancy progressed.

V is shortened by 6 bases, J by 5 bases, and the region joining them spans 8 bases. Measured from the cysteine to the phenylalanine, the CDR3 is 11 residues long. Only the CDR3 DNA stays, 33 bases, in frame from base 1. From the germline V gene, CDR1 is SNHLY and CDR2 is FYNNEI. To prepare the library, the immunoSEQ multiplex PCR assay was applied. TCRdb's version of the immuneACCESS table is confined to in-frame rearrangements and falls short of the full clone set. An unresolved V gene accounts for under half of the shortfall where checked; the remainder is of unknown origin. Counted in this sample were more than 65,000 clones; about 95% of them appeared once. Jointly, the top ten make up roughly 1.2% of the sample. About this clone itself: What antigen it recognizes has not been identified. Per-base quality was not reported, and no clone a single base away is much larger than it.

The receptor was isolated from a female donor with multiple sclerosis, enrolled in a pregnancy study. Sample: peripheral blood, taken in the second trimester of pregnancy. The rearrangement joined TRBV2 to TRBJ2-7, and TRBD1 may be the D gene, going by 6 matching bases. The CDR3 sequence is CASRAGDEQYF. The nucleotide sequence reads TGTGCCAGCAGGGCAGGGGACGAGCAGTACTTC.